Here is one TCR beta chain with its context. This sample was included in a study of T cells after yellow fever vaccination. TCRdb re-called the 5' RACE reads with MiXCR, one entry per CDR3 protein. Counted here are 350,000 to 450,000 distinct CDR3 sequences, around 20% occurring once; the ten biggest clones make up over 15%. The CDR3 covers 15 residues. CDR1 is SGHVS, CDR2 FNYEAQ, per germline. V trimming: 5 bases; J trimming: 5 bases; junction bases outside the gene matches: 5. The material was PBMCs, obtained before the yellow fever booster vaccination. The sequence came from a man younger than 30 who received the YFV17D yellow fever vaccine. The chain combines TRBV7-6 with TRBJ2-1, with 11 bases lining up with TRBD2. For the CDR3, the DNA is TGTGCCAGCAGCGGTCTAGCGGGGGGTAACAATGAGCAGTTCTTC. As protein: CASSGLAGGNNEQFF.